The following is a T cell receptor (beta chain) sequence with its context. The source of the sample is a study of control samples from healthy donors and cancer patients. Some clones are missing from TCRdb's copy, which holds only in-frame ones; the method was immunoSEQ multiplex PCR. The sample has tens of thousands of clones, about nine tenths seen once. The CDR3 loop spans 15 amino acids. Germline assignment: CDR1 LNHDA and CDR2 SQIVND (reference sequence). Trimming removed 3 bases at V and 0 bases at J, with 12 bases between. The chain joins TRBV19 to TRBJ2-7; no clear D gene. This clonotype originated in a man aged 45-60 years with head and neck cancer. Sequencing was done on a sample of PBMCs. The chain's CDR3 is CASSITDDSSYEQYF. The CDR3 nucleotides read TGTGCCAGTAGTATCACGGATGATAGCTCCTACGAGCAGTACTTC.